Shown below are 25 T cell receptor beta chains from a single sample sequenced in a study of regulatory T cells in long-lasting Graves disease. TCR beta libraries were built with iRepertoire HTBI primers and Arm-PCR of CDR3 regions. MiXCR, applied by TCRdb to the multiplex PCR reads, yields one record per CDR3 protein. Of hundreds of thousands of distinct CDR3 sequences listed, about 16% are singletons. Time point noted: newly diagnosed GD, antithyroid drugs for less than 3 months. PBMC-extracted RNA yielded the TCR library. This sample was also put to use in a study of T cells in Graves' hyperthyroidism and ophthalmopathy.

The sample here was peripheral blood mononuclear cells (PBMCs), taken at new diagnosis, from a patient treated with antithyroid drugs. The origin of the receptors is a woman aged 35-65 years with Graves disease.

This clonotype was observed at least ten times. This chain uses TRBV18 with TRBJ2-7; D might be TRBD2 (6 bases). Trimming took off 4 bases at V and 5 bases at J, with 9 bases between the two ends. The CDR3 extends over 12 amino acids. In germline, CDR1 is KGHSH, CDR2 LQKENI. The chain's CDR3 is CASSQGEDEQYF. CDR3 bases: TGTGCCAGCTCACAAGGGGAGGACGAGCAGTACTTC.

In its sample, this clonotype was seen many times. The rearrangement uses TRBV29-1 and TRBJ2-7; no clear D. The germline V and J ends were trimmed by 7 bases and 2 bases, with 15 bases remaining between them. The CDR3 is 13 residues long. Germline CDR1 SQVTM, CDR2 ANQGSEA. This chain's CDR3 is CSALREATYEQYF. CDR3 sequence (DNA): TGCAGCGCCCTAAGGGAAGCCACCTACGAGCAGTACTTC.

The V gene is TRBV29-1, the J gene TRBJ2-5, with D possibly matching TRBD1 (6 bases). CDR3 length: 14 residues. Germline V gene lookup returns CDR1 SQVTM and CDR2 ANQGSEA. Trimming pared 6 bases from V and 5 bases from J, leaving 19 bases between. In nucleotides, the CDR3 is TGCAGCGTCTCGCGCCGGGACACGGCCGAGACCCAGTACTTC. Its translation is CSVSRRDTAETQYF.

This clonotype was detected only a few times. The genes are TRBV6-1 and TRBJ1-5; TRBD1 is a possible D gene (5 bases). This CDR3 is 10 amino acids long. Germline CDR1 reads MNHNS; CDR2 reads SASEGT. The V gene lost 10 bases and the J gene lost 8 bases, with 9 bases spanning the gap. CDR3 region: CATGREPQHF. CDR3 nucleotides: TGTGCCACGGGGCGAGAGCCCCAGCATTTT.

This clonotype appeared many times. The chain carries TRBV30 and TRBJ1-1; D remains unclear. From germline, CDR1 is GTSNPN and CDR2 SVGIG (reference sequence). V dropped 0 bases and J dropped 1 base, with 6 bases sitting between them. The CDR3 totals 13 residues. CDR3 nucleotides: TGTGCCTGGAGTGTACGCGGGAACACTGAAGCTTTCTTT. Protein: CAWSVRGNTEAFF.

This clonotype was recorded many times. The chain links TRBV6-1 to TRBJ2-7; 9 nucleotides align to TRBD2. J was trimmed by 2 bases and V by 1 base; bases with no gene match: 6. The CDR3 is made up of 16 amino acids. Germline V gene lookup returns CDR1 MNHNS and CDR2 SASEGT. CDR3 coding DNA: TGTGCCAGCAGTGAAGGGGCTAGCGGGAACCCCTACGAGCAGTACTTC. Protein product: CASSEGASGNPYEQYF.

This clonotype was seen many times. V gene TRBV2 combines with J gene TRBJ2-5; 8 nucleotides align to TRBD1. Per germline, CDR1 SNHLY and CDR2 FYNNEI. The CDR3 covers 15 residues. Trimming took 7 bases from V and 1 from J; bases not matched to a gene: 8. CDR3 nucleotides: TGTGCCAGCAAGAGGCAGGGGGCGATCCAAGAGACCCAGTACTTC. Amino acid sequence: CASKRQGAIQETQYF.

The CDR3 region is CATGGKSNTGELFF. The CDR3 nucleotides are TGTGCCACCGGAGGCAAGTCGAACACCGGGGAGCTGTTTTTT. V gene TRBV7-9 combines with J gene TRBJ2-2, with a possible D match to TRBD2 (5 bases). V shed 10 bases and J shed 0 bases, with 12 bases lying between them. The germline gives CDR1 SEHNR, CDR2 FQNEAQ (reference sequence). This CDR3 contains 14 residues.

This clonotype was found many times. This rearrangement joins TRBV30 to TRBJ2-7; the match to TRBD1 covers 12 bases. Germline CDR1 and CDR2: GTSNPN and SVGIG (reference sequence). The CDR3 totals 14 residues. The V segment lost 2 bases and the J segment 6 bases; nucleotides outside the gene matches: 5. CDR3 region: CAWSSGTGGIEQYF. The CDR3 nucleotides are TGTGCCTGGAGTTCTGGGACAGGGGGCATCGAGCAGTACTTC. Full variable domain (remainder filled in from reference TRBV30 and TRBJ2-7): SQTIHQWPATLVQPVGSPLSLECTVEGTSNPNLYWYRQAAGRGLQLLFYSVGIGQISSEVPQNLSASRPQDRQFILSSKKLLLSDSGFYLCAWSSGTGGIEQYFGPGTRLTVT.

This chain uses TRBV7-9 with TRBJ2-3, with D unclear. CDR1 and CDR2 from the germline V gene are SEHNR and FQNEAQ (reference sequence). The CDR3 is made up of 13 amino acids. Trimming removed 1 base from V and 6 bases from J, with 8 bases in between. CDR3 coding DNA: TGTGCCAGCAGCTTAGGTGCATTGGATACGCAGTATTTT. This sequence encodes CASSLGALDTQYF.

The chain is built from TRBV28 and TRBJ2-3; D gene ambiguous. CDR1 and CDR2 (germline): MDHEN, SYDVKM. The CDR3 runs to 13 residues. The ends were cut back, 6 bases at V and 6 bases at J, with 13 bases in the middle. CDR3 DNA: TGTGCCAGCAGATACCCGGTAGTGGATACGCAGTATTTT. This codes for CASRYPVVDTQYF.

This clonotype was detected a few times. The genes are TRBV19 and TRBJ1-2; D is perhaps TRBD1 (5 bases). Trimming took 7 bases from V and 6 from J, leaving 21 bases between them. Germline CDR1 is LNHDA and CDR2 is SQIVND (reference sequence). The CDR3 spans 15 residues. This chain's CDR3 is CASIPFVTDTHGYTF. DNA for the CDR3: TGTGCCAGTATTCCTTTCGTGACAGACACCCATGGCTACACCTTC.

This clonotype was seen ten or more times. The gene calls are TRBV11-2 and TRBJ2-5, with 9 nucleotides matching TRBD2. The V segment lost 7 bases and the J segment 7 bases; nucleotides outside the gene matches: 13. Per germline, CDR1 SGHAT and CDR2 FQNNGV. This CDR3 contains 15 residues. CDR3 in DNA: TGTGCCAGCACCCCTCGGCTAGCGGGGCCCGGGACCCAGTACTTC. Residues: CASTPRLAGPGTQYF.

V is TRBV3-1 and J is TRBJ1-2, with D unresolved. The CDR3 has 15 amino acids. Per germline, CDR1 LGHDT and CDR2 YNNKEL (reference sequence). Trimming cost V 0 bases and J 9 bases, with 17 bases left between them. The CDR3 nucleotides read TGTGCCAGCAGCCAAGAAGGAGGGATCATTTATCGCTACACCTTC. Amino acid sequence: CASSQEGGIIYRYTF.

CDR3 DNA sequence: TGTGCCAGCAGCTTAGCCTGGAGCTATGGCTACACCTTC. The encoded protein is CASSLAWSYGYTF. The V call is TRBV7-9, the J call TRBJ1-2; D is unresolved. The V end was cut by 0 bases, the J end by 4 bases, with 6 bases between. This CDR3 region has 13 residues. Germline V gene data show CDR1 as SEHNR and CDR2 as FQNEAQ (reference sequence). Full variable domain (rest looked up from reference TRBV7-9 and TRBJ1-2): DTGVSQNPRHKITKRGQNVTFRCDPISEHNRLYWYRQTLGQGPEFLTYFQNEAQLEKSRLLSDRFSAERPKGSFSTLEIQRTEQGDSAMYLCASSLAWSYGYTFGSGTRLTVV.

The V gene is TRBV5-6, the J gene TRBJ1-4, with 7 bases that match TRBD1. V gave up 4 bases and J gave up 3 bases; unmatched junction bases: 9. This CDR3 is 16 amino acids long. Germline CDR1 SGHDT, CDR2 YYEEEE. CDR3 in amino acids: CASSDRTGSANEKLFF. CDR3 sequence (DNA): TGTGCCAGCAGCGACCGGACAGGCTCGGCTAATGAAAAACTGTTTTTT. The complete variable domain, with remaining parts taken from reference TRBV5-6 and TRBJ1-4, reads DAGVTQSPTHLIKTRGQQVTLRCSPKSGHDTVSWYQQALGQGPQFIFQYYEEEERQRGNFPDRFSGHQFPNYSSELNVNALLLGDSALYLCASSDRTGSANEKLFFGSGTQLSVL.

The chain has TRBV7-9 and TRBJ1-3, with 7 bases that match TRBD1. CDR1 is SEHNR and CDR2 is FQNEAQ in the germline V gene (reference sequence). CDR3 size: 14 residues. V shed 0 bases, J shed 9 bases, and the junction held 5 bases outside the gene matches. CDR3 in amino acids: CASSLAWTGATIYF. As DNA, the CDR3 is TGTGCCAGCAGCTTAGCGTGGACAGGTGCCACCATATATTTT.

The table lists this clonotype with a few counts. The genes are TRBV10-2 and TRBJ1-3; tentative D call: TRBD1 (6 bases). V was shortened by 9 bases and J by 4 bases, with 16 bases between the two germline ends. CDR3 length: 14 residues. Per germline, CDR1 WSHSY and CDR2 SAAADI. CDR3 protein: CASWTDVGGNTIYF. CDR3 DNA sequence: TGCGCCAGTTGGACAGATGTCGGGGGAAACACCATATATTTT.

This clonotype was detected ten times or more. The chain has TRBV6-5 and TRBJ2-3; D remains ambiguous. Trimming shortened V by 0 bases and J by 2 bases, and 6 bases separated the two germline ends. Germline CDR1 reads MNHEY; CDR2 reads SVGAGI. This CDR3 comprises 14 residues. In nucleotides, the CDR3 is TGTGCCAGCAGTTACTCGCCCATCACAGATACGCAGTATTTT. Protein product: CASSYSPITDTQYF.

This clonotype was found many times. V usage is TRBV20-1 and J usage is TRBJ2-5, with D perhaps matching TRBD1 (6 bases). Trimming removed 4 bases from V and 2 bases from J, with 11 bases in between. This CDR3 has 13 amino acids. CDR1 and CDR2 from the germline V gene are DFQATT and SNEGSKA (reference sequence). CDR3 coding DNA: TGCAGTGCTAATGGGCAGGGGCAAGAGACCCAGTACTTC. Translated, it gives CSANGQGQETQYF.

The V gene is TRBV6-1, the J gene TRBJ2-7, with D perhaps being TRBD1 or TRBD2 (5 bases each). Germline V gives CDR1 MNHNS, CDR2 SASEGT. V dropped 5 bases and J dropped 4 bases, with 15 bases sitting between them. The length of the CDR3 is 14 residues. The CDR3 bases are TGTGCCAGCAGTAAACCCGGGACGGATTACGAGCAGTACTTC. The encoded protein is CASSKPGTDYEQYF.

Ten or more counts support this clonotype. The chain has TRBV6-1 and TRBJ2-7; D gene uncertain. Germline V gene sequence: CDR1 MNHNS, CDR2 SASEGT. Trimming cost V 0 bases and J 0 bases, with 9 bases left between them. This CDR3 region has 15 residues. In nucleotides, the CDR3 is TGTGCCAGCAGTGAAGCCCTATACAGCTCCTACGAGCAGTACTTC. Translating gives CASSEALYSSYEQYF.

This clonotype was detected a few times. The rearrangement links TRBV3-1 to TRBJ1-6; D is perhaps TRBD1 (6 bases). This CDR3 contains 15 residues. The germline gives CDR1 LGHDT, CDR2 YNNKEL (reference sequence). Trimming cost V 6 bases and J 2 bases, with 11 bases left between them. The DNA of the CDR3 is TGTGCCAGCAGGGACAGAGGCGCCTATAATTCACCCCTCCACTTT. It specifies CASRDRGAYNSPLHF.

This rearrangement joins TRBV6-5 to TRBJ1-5, with D possibly matching TRBD1 (5 bases). CDR3 length: 20 residues. Germline V gene lookup returns CDR1 MNHEY and CDR2 SVGAGI. Trimming pared 4 bases from V and 2 bases from J, leaving 27 bases between. The CDR3 sequence: CASSLLQPGRISRRNQPQHF. CDR3 coding DNA: TGTGCCAGCAGTTTGTTACAACCGGGACGAATCTCGAGGCGCAATCAGCCCCAGCATTTT.

This clonotype showed up just a few times. V is TRBV6-5 and J is TRBJ2-7, with D hard to call. CDR1 MNHEY and CDR2 SVGAGI come from the germline V gene. The V end lost 2 bases, the J end lost 2 bases, and 10 bases lay between the germline ends. The CDR3 has 14 amino acids. Here the CDR3 DNA reads TGTGCCAGCAGTTACAAAGGCAAAACCTACGAGCAGTACTTC. It specifies CASSYKGKTYEQYF.